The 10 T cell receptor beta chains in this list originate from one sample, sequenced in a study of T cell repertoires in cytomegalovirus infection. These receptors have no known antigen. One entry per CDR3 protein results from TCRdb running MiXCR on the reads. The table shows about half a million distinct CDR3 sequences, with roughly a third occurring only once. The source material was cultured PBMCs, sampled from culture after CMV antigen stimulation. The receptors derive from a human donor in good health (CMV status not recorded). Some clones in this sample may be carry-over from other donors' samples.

The DNA for the CDR3 is TGCGCCAGCAGCCAAGCCACTAACTCCTACAATGAGCAGTTCTTC. Translated, it gives CASSQATNSYNEQFF. V and J are TRBV4-1 and TRBJ2-1; no firm D call. CDR3 length equals 15 residues. The germline V gene encodes CDR1 MGHRA and CDR2 YSYEKL. V gave up 1 base and J gave up 0 bases, with 7 bases separating them.

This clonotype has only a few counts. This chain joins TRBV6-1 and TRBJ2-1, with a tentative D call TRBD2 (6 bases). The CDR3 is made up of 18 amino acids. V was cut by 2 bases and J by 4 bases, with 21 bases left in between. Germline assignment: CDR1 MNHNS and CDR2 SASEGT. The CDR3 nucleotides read TGTGCCAGCAGTGAACCATATTACCGGGAGTCGCAGTACAATGAGCAGTTCTTC. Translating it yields CASSEPYYRESQYNEQFF.

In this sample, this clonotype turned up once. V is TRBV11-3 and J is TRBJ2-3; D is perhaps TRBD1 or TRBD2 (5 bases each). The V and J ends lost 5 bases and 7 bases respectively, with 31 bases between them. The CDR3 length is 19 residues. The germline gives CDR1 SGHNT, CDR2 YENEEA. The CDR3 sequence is CASSTYPVGTQGPRHTQYF. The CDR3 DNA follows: TGTGCCAGCAGCACCTACCCGGTGGGGACGCAGGGCCCACGACATACGCAGTATTTT.

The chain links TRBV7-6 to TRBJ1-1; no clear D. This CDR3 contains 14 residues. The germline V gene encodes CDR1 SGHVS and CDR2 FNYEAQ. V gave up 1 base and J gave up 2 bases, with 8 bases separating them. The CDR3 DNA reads TGTGCCAGCAGCTTAGGCTACGGTAACACTGAAGCTTTCTTT. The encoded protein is CASSLGYGNTEAFF.

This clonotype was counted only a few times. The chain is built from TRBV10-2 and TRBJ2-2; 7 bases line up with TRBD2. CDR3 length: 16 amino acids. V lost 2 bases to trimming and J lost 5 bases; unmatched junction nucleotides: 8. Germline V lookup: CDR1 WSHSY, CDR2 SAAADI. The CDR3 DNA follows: TGCGCCAGCAGTGAGAATAGCGGGCGTACAACCGGGGAGCTGTTTTTT. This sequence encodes CASSENSGRTTGELFF.

This chain's CDR3 is CASSSPPGTGASYEQYF. CDR3 DNA sequence: TGTGCCAGCAGTTCCCCTCCCGGGACAGGCGCTTCCTACGAGCAGTACTTC. This sequence joins TRBV6-6 and TRBJ2-7; 8 nucleotides align to TRBD1. CDR1 MNHNY and CDR2 SVGAGI come from the germline V gene (reference sequence). Losses at the gene ends were 4 bases for V and 1 base for J; bases not matched to a gene: 12. The CDR3 is made up of 17 amino acids.

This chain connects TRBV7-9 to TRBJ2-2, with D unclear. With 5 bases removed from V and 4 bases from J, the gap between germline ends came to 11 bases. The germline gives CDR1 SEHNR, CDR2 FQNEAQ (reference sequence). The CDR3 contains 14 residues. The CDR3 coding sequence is TGTGCCAGCAGCGTCATTCCCTTCACCGGGGAGCTGTTTTTT. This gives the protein CASSVIPFTGELFF. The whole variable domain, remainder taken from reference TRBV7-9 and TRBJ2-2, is DTGVSQNPRHKITKRGQNVTFRCDPISEHNRLYWYRQTLGQGPEFLTYFQNEAQLEKSRLLSDRFSAERPKGSFSTLEIQRTEQGDSAMYLCASSVIPFTGELFFGEGSRLTVL.

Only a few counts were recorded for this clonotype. For the CDR3, the DNA is TGTGCCAGCAGCTTACCCAGGGGTCTAGCCACAGATACGCAGTATTTT. Its protein is CASSLPRGLATDTQYF. The rearrangement uses TRBV7-2 and TRBJ2-3, with a tentative D call TRBD1 (6 bases). CDR1 and CDR2 from the germline V gene are SGHTA and FQGNSA. This CDR3 contains 16 residues. Trimming pared 2 bases from V and 2 bases from J, leaving 14 bases between.

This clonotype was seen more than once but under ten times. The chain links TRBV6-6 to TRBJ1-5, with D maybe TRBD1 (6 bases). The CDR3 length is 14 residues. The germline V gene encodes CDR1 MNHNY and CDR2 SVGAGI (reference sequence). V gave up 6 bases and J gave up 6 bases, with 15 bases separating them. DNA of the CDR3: TGTGCCAGCAGGAGAGGGGGGGGAAGTCAGCCCCAGCATTTT. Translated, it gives CASRRGGGSQPQHF.

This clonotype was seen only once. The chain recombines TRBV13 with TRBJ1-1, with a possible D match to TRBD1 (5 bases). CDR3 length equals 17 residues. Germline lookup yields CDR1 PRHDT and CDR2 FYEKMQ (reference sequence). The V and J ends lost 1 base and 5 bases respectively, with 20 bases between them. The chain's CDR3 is CASSLDGQGSIRTEAFF. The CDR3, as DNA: TGTGCCAGCAGCTTAGATGGTCAGGGATCTATAAGGACTGAAGCTTTCTTT.